These T cell receptor beta chains were read from a single sample in a study of cytomegalovirus exposure and HLA in healthy donors. Profiling relied on immunoSEQ multiplex PCR, and the TCRdb table lists in-frame clones only, not all of them. The sample holds some 160,000 clones, 88% seen once. The sequenced material came from PBMCs. The receptors originated from a man in his late teens or twenties in good health and CMV-seronegative. Both conserved end residues are trimmed from each CDR3. Part of the rows lack a size; the others show once, few, many or a class for expanded clones.

clone size	V gene	CDR3 protein
-	TRBV6-1	ASSEQGATNEKLF
-	TRBV29-1	SVRGGMPEAF
-	TRBV18	ASSPPPRGGLKETQY
-	TRBV6-5	ASSSGTGSSEQY
-	TRBV19	ASSIFPGQGFEQY
-	TRBV29-1	SVEQDTQY
once	TRBV5-1	ASRLDRREPQH
-	TRBV6-1	ASGGDRNFYEQY
once	TRBV5-3	ARSWGTIDWEPQH
-	TRBV10-3	AISGDIASNYGYT
-	TRBV5-1	ASSQQIRGTDTIY
-	TRBV15	ATSRATDYTEAF
few	TRBV4-1	ASSRSQGSSAQH
-	TRBV6-5	ASKTEAPMSATQY
-	TRBV4-1	ASSQESGAGNTIY
-	TRBV7-9	ASSQGINTEAF
-	TRBV7-9	ASSLAGGGNYGYT
-	TRBV6-1	ASSDQPGGRLSYEQY
-	TRBV6-1	ASGGLAEHNEQF
-	TRBV6-1	ASSPNTRYEQY